The following is a T cell receptor beta chain sequence with its context. The antigen is not known. The length of the CDR3 is 14 residues. Trimming stripped 5 bases from V and 5 bases from J, with 14 bases between. In germline, CDR1 is LNHDA, CDR2 SQIVND (reference sequence). Chemo-refractory metastatic non-small-cell lung cancer patients received focal radiation with ipilimumab CTLA-4 blockade. The sample comes from a study of radiotherapy plus CTLA-4 blockade in lung cancer. Across the whole study: In roughly 19% of patients, objective responses were seen; roughly 30% had disease control. Regarding the study as a whole: Expansion of tumor-derived TCR clones was observed in blood after radiotherapy plus ipilimumab. Interferon-beta and early blood T cell clone dynamics reportedly predicted response best.

Profiled with immunoSEQ multiplex PCR; TCRdb holds only in-frame clones, not every one. The sample records tens of thousands of clones, around 86% being singletons. The material sequenced was peripheral blood, taken from a patient treated with radiotherapy plus ipilimumab. This clonotype originated in a human donor with non-small cell lung cancer who had a partial response to radiotherapy plus ipilimumab. The chain recombines TRBV19 with TRBJ2-3; no clear D. The CDR3 bases are TGTGCCAGTAGTGAACAAGTTCATGGAGATACGCAGTATTTT. It yields the protein CASSEQVHGDTQYF.